One and the same sample provided the 4 T cell receptor beta chains below, sequenced in a study of cytomegalovirus exposure and HLA in healthy donors. In the PCR, 60 Vbeta and 13 Jbeta primers were used. Method: immunoSEQ multiplex PCR; TCRdb's copy keeps in-frame clones and lacks some. Of under 200,000 clones detected, about four fifths appear once; the ten largest clones hold approximately 0.25%. Source material: PBMCs. These TCRs come from a boy aged 5-17 years in good health and CMV-seronegative.

This rearrangement joins TRBV6-1 to TRBJ1-3; D perhaps matches TRBD1 (5 bases). The CDR3 consists of 15 residues. The V and J ends lost 7 bases and 2 bases respectively, with 15 bases between them. The germline gives CDR1 MNHNS, CDR2 SASEGT. This CDR3 reads CASMIRVGPGNTIYF. DNA of the CDR3: TGTGCCAGCATGATCAGGGTTGGTCCTGGAAACACCATATATTTT.

The chain carries TRBV5-5 and TRBJ2-7; D unresolved. Germline CDR1 SGHKS, CDR2 YYEKEE (reference sequence). Between the trimmed V and J ends, which lost 2 bases and 4 bases, there was a span of 4 bases. CDR3 size: 11 residues. The CDR3 DNA sequence: TGTGCCAGCAGCTTTTCTTACGAGCAGTACTTC. Translated, it gives CASSFSYEQYF.

The V call is TRBV7-8, the J call TRBJ1-5; tentatively, D is TRBD1 (5 bases). Germline CDR1 reads SGHVS; CDR2 reads FQNEAQ. The CDR3 contains 16 residues. V shed 4 bases and J shed 2 bases, with 15 bases lying between them. The CDR3 nucleotides read TGTGCCAGCAGCTATAGGACCTCGGGGGGCAATCAGCCCCAGCATTTT. It encodes CASSYRTSGGNQPQHF.

This clone was detected only once. The V and J genes are TRBV7-9 and TRBJ2-1; maybe TRBD1 (6 bases). Trimming cost V 7 bases and J 6 bases, with 13 bases left between them. The CDR3 loop spans 13 amino acids. Germline-derived CDR1 and CDR2 are SEHNR and FQNEAQ (reference sequence). The CDR3 coding sequence is TGTGCCAGCACCCAGGGGCCTATCAATGAGCAGTTCTTC. It is translated as CASTQGPINEQFF.